The TCR beta chain under discussion was sequenced for a study of shared clonotypes between healthy human individuals. Study-level information: Each donor had three CD4 naive, three CD4 memory, two CD8 naive and one CD8 memory plate.

Sequenced by immunoSEQ multiplex PCR; TCRdb stores in-frame clones only, minus some. The sample has fewer than 1.6 million clones; 97% to 99% are singletons. The CDR3 runs to 13 residues. V was clipped by 5 bases and J by 2 bases, with 7 bases between them. Looked up from germline, CDR1 is SGHAT and CDR2 is FQNNGV. The receptor's source is a young man in good health. The chain carries TRBV11-2 and TRBJ1-5; no clear D. The source material was naive CD4+ T cells sorted from blood. The sample's subset: CD45RA+ positively selected. Here the CDR3 reads CASSPRRNQPQHF. CDR3 nucleotide sequence: TGTGCCAGCAGCCCCCGGCGCAATCAGCCCCAGCATTTT. Full variable domain (rest looked up from reference TRBV11-2 and TRBJ1-5): EAGVAQSPRYKIIEKRQSVAFWCNPISGHATLYWYQQILGQGPKLLIQFQNNGVVDDSQLPKDRFSAERLKGVDSTLKIQPAKLEDSAVYLCASSPRRNQPQHFGDGTRLSIL.